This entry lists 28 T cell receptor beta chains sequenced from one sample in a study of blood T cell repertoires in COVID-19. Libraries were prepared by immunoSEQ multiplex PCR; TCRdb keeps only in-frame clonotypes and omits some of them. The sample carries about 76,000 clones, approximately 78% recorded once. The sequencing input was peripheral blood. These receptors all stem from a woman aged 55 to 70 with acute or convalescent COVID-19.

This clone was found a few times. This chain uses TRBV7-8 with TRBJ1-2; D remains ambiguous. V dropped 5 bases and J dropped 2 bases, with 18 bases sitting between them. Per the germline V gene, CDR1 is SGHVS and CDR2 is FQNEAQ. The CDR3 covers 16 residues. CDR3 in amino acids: CASSAVGSYSNYGYTF. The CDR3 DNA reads TGTGCCAGCAGCGCGGTTGGTAGCTACTCGAACTATGGCTACACCTTC.

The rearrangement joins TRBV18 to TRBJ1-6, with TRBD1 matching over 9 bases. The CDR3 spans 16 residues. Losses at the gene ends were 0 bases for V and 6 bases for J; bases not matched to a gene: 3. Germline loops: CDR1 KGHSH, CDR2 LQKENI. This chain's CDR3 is CASSPPDRGSNSPLHF. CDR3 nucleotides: TGTGCCAGCTCACCACCGGACAGGGGCAGTAATTCACCCCTCCACTTT.

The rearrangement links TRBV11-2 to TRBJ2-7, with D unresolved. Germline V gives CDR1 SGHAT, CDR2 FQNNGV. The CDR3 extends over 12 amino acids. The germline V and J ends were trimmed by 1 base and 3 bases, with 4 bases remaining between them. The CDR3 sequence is CASSLAGYEQYF. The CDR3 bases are TGTGCCAGCAGCTTAGCAGGCTACGAGCAGTACTTC. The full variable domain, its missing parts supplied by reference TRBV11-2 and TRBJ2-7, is EAGVAQSPRYKIIEKRQSVAFWCNPISGHATLYWYQQILGQGPKLLIQFQNNGVVDDSQLPKDRFSAERLKGVDSTLKIQPAKLEDSAVYLCASSLAGYEQYFGPGTRLTVT.

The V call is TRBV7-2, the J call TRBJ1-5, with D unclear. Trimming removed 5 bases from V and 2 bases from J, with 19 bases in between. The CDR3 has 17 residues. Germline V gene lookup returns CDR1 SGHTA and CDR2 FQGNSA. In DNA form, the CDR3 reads TGTGCCAGCAGCGCCGGGAGCGGGGTTTTAGGCAATCAGCCCCAGCATTTT. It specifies CASSAGSGVLGNQPQHF.

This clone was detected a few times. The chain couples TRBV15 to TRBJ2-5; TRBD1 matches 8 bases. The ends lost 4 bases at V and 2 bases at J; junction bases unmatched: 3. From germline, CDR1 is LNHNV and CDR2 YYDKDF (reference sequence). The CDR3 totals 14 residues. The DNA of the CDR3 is TGTGCCACCAGCAAGACAGGGGAACAAGAGACCCAGTACTTC. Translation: CATSKTGEQETQYF.

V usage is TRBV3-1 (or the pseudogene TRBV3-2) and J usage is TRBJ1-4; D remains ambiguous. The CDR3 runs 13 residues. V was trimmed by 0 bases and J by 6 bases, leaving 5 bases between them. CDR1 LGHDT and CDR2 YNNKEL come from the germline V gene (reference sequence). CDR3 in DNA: TGTGCCAGCAGCCAAGATCCGGATGAAAAACTGTTTTTT. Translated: CASSQDPDEKLFF.

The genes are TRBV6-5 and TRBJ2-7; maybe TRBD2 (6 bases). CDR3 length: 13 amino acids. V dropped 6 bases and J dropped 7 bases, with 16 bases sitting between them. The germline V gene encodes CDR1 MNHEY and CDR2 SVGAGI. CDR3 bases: TGTGCCAGCAGGTCGGGACCCGGGGGTGAGCAGTACGTC. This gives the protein CASRSGPGGEQYV.

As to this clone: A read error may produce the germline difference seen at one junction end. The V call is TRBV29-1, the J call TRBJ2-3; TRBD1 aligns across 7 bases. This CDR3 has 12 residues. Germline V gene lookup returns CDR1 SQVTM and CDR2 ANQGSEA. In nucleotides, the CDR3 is TGCAGCGTGGAAGGGACAGCCAACCGCATTAATTTT. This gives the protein CSVEGTANRINF.

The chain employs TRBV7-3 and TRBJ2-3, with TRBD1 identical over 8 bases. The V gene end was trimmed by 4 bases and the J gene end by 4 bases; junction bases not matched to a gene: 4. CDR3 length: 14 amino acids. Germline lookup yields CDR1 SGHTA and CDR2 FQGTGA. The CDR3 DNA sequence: TGTGCCAGCAGCTCCCGGGACAGGCCAGATACGCAGTATTTT. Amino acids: CASSSRDRPDTQYF.

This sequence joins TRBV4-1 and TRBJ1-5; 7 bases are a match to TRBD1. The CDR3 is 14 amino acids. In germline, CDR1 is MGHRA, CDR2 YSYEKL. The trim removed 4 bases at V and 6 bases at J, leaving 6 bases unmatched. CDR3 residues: CASSRTGGGQPQHF. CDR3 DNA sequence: TGCGCCAGCAGCCGGACAGGAGGGGGTCAGCCCCAGCATTTT.

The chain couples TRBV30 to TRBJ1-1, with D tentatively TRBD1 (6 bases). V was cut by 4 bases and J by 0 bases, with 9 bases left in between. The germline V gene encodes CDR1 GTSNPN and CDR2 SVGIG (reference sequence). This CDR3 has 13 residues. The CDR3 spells CAWKQGLNTEAFF. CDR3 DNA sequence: TGTGCCTGGAAACAGGGATTGAACACTGAAGCTTTCTTT.

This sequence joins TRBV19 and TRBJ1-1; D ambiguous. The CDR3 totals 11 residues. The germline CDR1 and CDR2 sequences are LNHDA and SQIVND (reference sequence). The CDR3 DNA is TGTTCTAAGTGGGGAGGGAGTGAAGCTTTCTTT. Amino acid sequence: CSKWGGSEAFF.

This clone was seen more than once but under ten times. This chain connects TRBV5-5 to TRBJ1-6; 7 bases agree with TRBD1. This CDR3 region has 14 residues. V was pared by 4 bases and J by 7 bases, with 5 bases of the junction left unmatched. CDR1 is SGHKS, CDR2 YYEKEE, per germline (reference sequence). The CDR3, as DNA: TGTGCCAGCAGCGTCGGACAGGAAAATTCACCCCTCCACTTT. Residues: CASSVGQENSPLHF.

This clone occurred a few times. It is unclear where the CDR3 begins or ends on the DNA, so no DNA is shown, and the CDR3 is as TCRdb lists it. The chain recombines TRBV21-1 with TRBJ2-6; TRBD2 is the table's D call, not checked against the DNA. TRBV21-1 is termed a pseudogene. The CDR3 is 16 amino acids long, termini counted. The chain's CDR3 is CASSKSWGDGANVLTF.

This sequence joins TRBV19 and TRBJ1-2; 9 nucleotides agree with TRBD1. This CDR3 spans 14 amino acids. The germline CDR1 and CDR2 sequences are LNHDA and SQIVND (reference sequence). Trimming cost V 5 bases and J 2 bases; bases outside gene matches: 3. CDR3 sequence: CASSVTGGNYGYTF. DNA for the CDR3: TGTGCCAGTAGTGTCACAGGGGGCAACTATGGCTACACCTTC. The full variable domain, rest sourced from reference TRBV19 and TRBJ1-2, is DGGITQSPKYLFRKEGQNVTLSCEQNLNHDAMYWYRQDPGQGLRLIYYSQIVNDFQKGDIAEGYSVSREKKESFPLTVTSAQKNPTAFYLCASSVTGGNYGYTFGSGTRLTVV.

CDR3 residues: CASSIQPQETQYF. The CDR3 nucleotides are TGTGCCAGCAGCATACAACCCCAAGAGACCCAGTACTTC. The V call is TRBV7-3, the J call TRBJ2-5; D gene unclear. This CDR3 is 13 amino acids long. In germline, CDR1 is SGHTA, CDR2 FQGTGA. The V and J ends lost 5 bases and 1 base respectively, with 8 bases between them.

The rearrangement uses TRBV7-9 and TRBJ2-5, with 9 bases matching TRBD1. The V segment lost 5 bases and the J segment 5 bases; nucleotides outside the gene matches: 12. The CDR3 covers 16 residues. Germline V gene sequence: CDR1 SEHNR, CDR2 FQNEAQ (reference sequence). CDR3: CASSGVGTGFRETQYF. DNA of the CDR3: TGTGCCAGCAGCGGCGTCGGGACAGGGTTTAGGGAGACCCAGTACTTC.

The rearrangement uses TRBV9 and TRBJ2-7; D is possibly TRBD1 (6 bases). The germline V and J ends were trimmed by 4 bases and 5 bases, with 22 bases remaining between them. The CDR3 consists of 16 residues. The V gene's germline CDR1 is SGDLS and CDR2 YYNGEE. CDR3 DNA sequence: TGTGCCAGCAGCCCCAGACTTGGACAGACCCCTGACGAGCAGTACTTC. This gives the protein CASSPRLGQTPDEQYF.

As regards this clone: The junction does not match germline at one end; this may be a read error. As DNA, the CDR3 is TGTGCCCGGAGCGGGAAGGGACAGGGGAATGAAAAACTGTTTTTT. This sequence encodes CARSGKGQGNEKLFF. The rearrangement links TRBV30 to TRBJ1-4; TRBD1 aligns across 10 bases. The germline V gene encodes CDR1 GTSNPN and CDR2 SVGIG (reference sequence). The CDR3 runs to 15 residues.

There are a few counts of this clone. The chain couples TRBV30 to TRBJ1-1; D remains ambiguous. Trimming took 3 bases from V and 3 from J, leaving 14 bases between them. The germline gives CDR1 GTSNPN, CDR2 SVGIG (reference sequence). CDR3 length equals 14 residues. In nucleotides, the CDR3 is TGTGCCTGGAGCCCGCGCGGATCGGACACTGAAGCTTTCTTT. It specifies CAWSPRGSDTEAFF.

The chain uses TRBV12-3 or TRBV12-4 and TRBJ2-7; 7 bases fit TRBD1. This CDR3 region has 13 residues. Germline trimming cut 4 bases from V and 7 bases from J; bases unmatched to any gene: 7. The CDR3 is CASSYRGLGEQYV. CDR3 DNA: TGTGCCAGCAGTTACAGGGGCCTGGGGGAGCAGTACGTC.

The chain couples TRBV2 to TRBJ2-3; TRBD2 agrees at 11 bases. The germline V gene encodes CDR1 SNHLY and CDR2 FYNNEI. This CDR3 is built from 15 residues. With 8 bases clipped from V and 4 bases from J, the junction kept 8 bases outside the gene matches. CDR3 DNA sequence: TGTGCCAGCGTTAAAACTAGCGGGGGTTCAGATACGCAGTATTTT. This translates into CASVKTSGGSDTQYF. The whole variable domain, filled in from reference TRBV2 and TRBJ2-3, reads EPEVTQTPSHQVTQMGQEVILRCVPISNHLYFYWYRQILGQKVEFLVSFYNNEISEKSEIFDDQFSVERPDGSNFTLKIRSTKLEDSAMYFCASVKTSGGSDTQYFGPGTRLTVL.

The CDR3 sequence is CASTNSIRGQDTGELFF. The CDR3, as DNA: TGTGCCAGCACCAATTCGATCAGGGGGCAGGACACCGGGGAGCTGTTTTTT. The genes are TRBV4-2 and TRBJ2-2; 8 bases are a match to TRBD1. Trimming at V came to 7 bases and at J to 3 bases, leaving 13 bases not matched to a gene. The CDR3 runs 17 residues. In germline, CDR1 is LGHNA, CDR2 YNFKEQ.

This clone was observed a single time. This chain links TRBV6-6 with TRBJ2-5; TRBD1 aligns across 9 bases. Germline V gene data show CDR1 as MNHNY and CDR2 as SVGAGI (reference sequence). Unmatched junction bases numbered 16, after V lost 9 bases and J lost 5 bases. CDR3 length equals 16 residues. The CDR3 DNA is TGTGCCAGTCAACAGGGGGCAGGAGAGGGCAGGGAGACCCAGTACTTC. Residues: CASQQGAGEGRETQYF.

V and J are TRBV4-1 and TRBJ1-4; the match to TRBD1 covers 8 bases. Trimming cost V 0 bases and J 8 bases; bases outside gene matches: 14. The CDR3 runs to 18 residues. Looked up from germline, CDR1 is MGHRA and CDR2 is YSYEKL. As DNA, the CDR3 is TGCGCCAGCAGCCAAGATTGGCAGGGGGCGCCCCCGGAGGAAAAACTGTTTTTT. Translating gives CASSQDWQGAPPEEKLFF.

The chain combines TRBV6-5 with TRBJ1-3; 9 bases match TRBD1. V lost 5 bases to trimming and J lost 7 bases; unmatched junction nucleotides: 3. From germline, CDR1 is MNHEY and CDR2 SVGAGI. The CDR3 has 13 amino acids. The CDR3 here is CASSRTGENTIYF. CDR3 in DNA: TGTGCCAGCAGTAGGACAGGGGAGAACACCATATATTTT.

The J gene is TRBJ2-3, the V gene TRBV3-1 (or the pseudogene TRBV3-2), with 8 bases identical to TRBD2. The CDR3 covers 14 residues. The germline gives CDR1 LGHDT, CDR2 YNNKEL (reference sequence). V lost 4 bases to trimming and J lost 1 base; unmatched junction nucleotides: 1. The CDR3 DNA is TGTGCCAGCAGCCTTAGCGGGGGCACAGATACGCAGTATTTT. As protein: CASSLSGGTDTQYF.

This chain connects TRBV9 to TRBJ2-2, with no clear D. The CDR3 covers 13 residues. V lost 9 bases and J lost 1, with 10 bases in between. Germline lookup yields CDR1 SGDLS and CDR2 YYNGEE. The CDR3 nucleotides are TGTGCCACCCAGGATGAGAACACCGGGGAGCTGTTTTTT. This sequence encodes CATQDENTGELFF.